Each of the 9 T cell receptor beta chains below was sequenced from the same sample in a study of cytomegalovirus exposure and HLA in healthy donors. Produced via immunoSEQ multiplex PCR; TCRdb's table is partial and in-frame only. The sample consists of 100,000 to 150,000 clones, roughly nine tenths of them appearing once. Sequencing was done on a sample of PBMCs. The receptor set was obtained from a woman aged 18-30 years in good health and CMV-seronegative.

J is TRBJ2-1 and V is TRBV6-4; 13 nucleotides align to TRBD2. V lost 0 bases to trimming and J lost 5 bases; unmatched junction nucleotides: 10. Per germline, CDR1 MRHNA and CDR2 SNTAGT. This CDR3 is built from 19 residues. CDR3 loop: CASSDSLILAGGGHNEQFF. In DNA, the CDR3 is TGTGCCAGCAGTGACTCTCTGATACTAGCGGGGGGGGGCCACAATGAGCAGTTCTTC.

This rearrangement joins TRBV4-1 to TRBJ2-5, with 10 positions matching TRBD2. V lost 3 bases, J lost 2 bases, and 12 bases stayed unmatched. Germline lookup yields CDR1 MGHRA and CDR2 YSYEKL. The CDR3 extends over 18 amino acids. For the CDR3, the DNA is TGCGCCAGCAGCCACCGCAACCGACTAGCGGGCAAACAAGAGACCCAGTACTTC. Translated, it gives CASSHRNRLAGKQETQYF.

CDR3 in amino acids: CASTPGGRGGEEQYF. CDR3 DNA sequence: TGTGCCAGCACCCCCGGCGGGAGGGGAGGTGAAGAGCAGTACTTC. The chain has TRBV2 and TRBJ2-7; TRBD2 aligns across 9 bases. The CDR3 length is 15 residues. Germline CDR1 reads SNHLY; CDR2 reads FYNNEI. V shed 7 bases, J shed 7 bases, and the junction held 14 bases outside the gene matches.

The rearrangement uses TRBV20-1 and TRBJ1-2; D remains ambiguous. V was clipped by 3 bases and J by 4 bases, with 6 bases between them. The CDR3 has 11 residues. The germline V gene has CDR1 DFQATT and CDR2 SNEGSKA (reference sequence). CDR3 amino acids: CSARRSYGYTF. In nucleotides, the CDR3 is TGCAGTGCTAGGAGGAGCTATGGCTACACCTTC.

About this clone: The junction departs from the called germline gene at one end, perhaps through a read error. The chain recombines TRBV11-3 with TRBJ2-1; perhaps D is TRBD1 or TRBD2 (5 bases each). CDR3 length: 15 amino acids. Germline CDR1 is SGHNT and CDR2 is YENEEA. CDR3 DNA sequence: TGTGCCAGCACCTTAGGGGCCTTTCACGGGGATGAGCAGTTCTTC. As protein: CASTLGAFHGDEQFF.

This clone was picked up a small number of times. The rearrangement links TRBV13 to TRBJ2-7, with 9 positions matching TRBD1. The trim removed 10 bases at V and 5 bases at J, leaving 6 bases unmatched. The germline CDR1 and CDR2 sequences are PRHDT and FYEKMQ (reference sequence). This CDR3 contains 12 residues. As DNA, the CDR3 is TGTGCCACCGGGACAGGGAGCCACGAGCAGTACTTC. Translated, it gives CATGTGSHEQYF.

This clone was picked up one time. V usage is TRBV11-2 and J usage is TRBJ1-2; 8 nucleotides line up with TRBD1. The V and J ends lost 5 bases and 4 bases, in that order; junction bases with no gene match: 6. Germline V gives CDR1 SGHAT, CDR2 FQNNGV. This CDR3 is built from 14 residues. The CDR3 sequence is CASSTGQGGYGYTF. The CDR3 DNA sequence: TGTGCCAGCAGCACCGGACAGGGAGGCTATGGCTACACCTTC.

This chain uses TRBV19 with TRBJ2-5; the match to TRBD2 covers 15 bases. This CDR3 comprises 16 residues. Germline trimming cut 3 bases from V and 8 bases from J; bases unmatched to any gene: 7. Germline CDR1 is LNHDA and CDR2 is SQIVND (reference sequence). CDR3 coding DNA: TGTGCCAGTAGTATGGACGGACTAGCGGGAGGGCCTACCCAGTACTTC. Protein: CASSMDGLAGGPTQYF. Full variable domain (remainder filled in from reference TRBV19 and TRBJ2-5): DGGITQSPKYLFRKEGQNVTLSCEQNLNHDAMYWYRQDPGQGLRLIYYSQIVNDFQKGDIAEGYSVSREKKESFPLTVTSAQKNPTAFYLCASSMDGLAGGPTQYFGPGTRLLVL.

The chain has TRBV5-1 and TRBJ2-7; 8 bases map to TRBD1. The CDR3 is 15 amino acids. The germline gives CDR1 SGHRS, CDR2 YFSETQ. V shed 4 bases, J shed 4 bases, and the junction held 10 bases outside the gene matches. CDR3 sequence reads: CASSPSRTGRYEQYF. The CDR3 DNA sequence: TGCGCCAGCAGCCCCTCTAGGACAGGGCGATACGAGCAGTACTTC. Supplemented by reference TRBV5-1 and TRBJ2-7, the full variable domain reads KAGVTQTPRYLIKTRGQQVTLSCSPISGHRSVSWYQQTPGQGLQFLFEYFSETQRNKGNFPGRFSGRQFSNSRSEMNVSTLELGDSALYLCASSPSRTGRYEQYFGPGTRLTVT.